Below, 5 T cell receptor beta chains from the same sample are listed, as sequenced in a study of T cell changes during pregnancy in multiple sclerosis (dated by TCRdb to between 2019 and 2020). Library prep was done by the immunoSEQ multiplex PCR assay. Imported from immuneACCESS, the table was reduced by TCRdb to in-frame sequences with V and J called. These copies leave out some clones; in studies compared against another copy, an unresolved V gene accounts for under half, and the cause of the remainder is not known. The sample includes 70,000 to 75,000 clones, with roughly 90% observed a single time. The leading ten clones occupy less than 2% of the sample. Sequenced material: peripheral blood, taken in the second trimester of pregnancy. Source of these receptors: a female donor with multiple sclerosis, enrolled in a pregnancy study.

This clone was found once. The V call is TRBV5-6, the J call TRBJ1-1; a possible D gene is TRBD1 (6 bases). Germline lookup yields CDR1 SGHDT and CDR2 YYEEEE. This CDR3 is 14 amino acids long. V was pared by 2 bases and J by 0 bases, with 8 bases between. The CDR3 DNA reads TGTGCCAGCAGCTTTCAGGGGATGAACACTGAAGCTTTCTTT. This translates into CASSFQGMNTEAFF. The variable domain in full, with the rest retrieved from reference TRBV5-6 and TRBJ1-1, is DAGVTQSPTHLIKTRGQQVTLRCSPKSGHDTVSWYQQALGQGPQFIFQYYEEEERQRGNFPDRFSGHQFPNYSSELNVNALLLGDSALYLCASSFQGMNTEAFFGQGTRLTVV.

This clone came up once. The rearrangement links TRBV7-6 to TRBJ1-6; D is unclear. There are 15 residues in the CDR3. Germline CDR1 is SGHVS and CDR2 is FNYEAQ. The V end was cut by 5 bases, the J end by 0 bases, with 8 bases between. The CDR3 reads CASSAESSYNSPLHF. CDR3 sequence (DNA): TGTGCCAGCAGCGCGGAGAGCTCCTATAATTCACCCCTCCACTTT.

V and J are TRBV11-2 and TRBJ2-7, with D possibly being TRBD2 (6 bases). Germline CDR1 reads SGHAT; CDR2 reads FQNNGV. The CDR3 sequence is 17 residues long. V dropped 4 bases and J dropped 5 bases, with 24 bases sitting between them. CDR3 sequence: CASSSMVWRGIVDEQYF. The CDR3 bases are TGTGCCAGCAGCTCTATGGTCTGGCGGGGTATAGTCGACGAGCAGTACTTC.

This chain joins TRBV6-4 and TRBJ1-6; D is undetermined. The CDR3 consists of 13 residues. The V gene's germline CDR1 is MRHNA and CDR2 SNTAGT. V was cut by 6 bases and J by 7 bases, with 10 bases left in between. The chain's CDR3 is CASRGVSNSPLHF. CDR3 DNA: TGTGCCAGCAGAGGAGTATCCAATTCACCCCTCCACTTT.

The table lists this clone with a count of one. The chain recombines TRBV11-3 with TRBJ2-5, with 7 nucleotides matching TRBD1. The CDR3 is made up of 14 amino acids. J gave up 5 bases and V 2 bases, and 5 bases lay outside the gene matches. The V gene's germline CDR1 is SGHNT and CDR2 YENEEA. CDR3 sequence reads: CASSLKDRPETQYF. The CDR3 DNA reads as TGTGCCAGCAGCTTAAAGGACAGGCCGGAGACCCAGTACTTC.